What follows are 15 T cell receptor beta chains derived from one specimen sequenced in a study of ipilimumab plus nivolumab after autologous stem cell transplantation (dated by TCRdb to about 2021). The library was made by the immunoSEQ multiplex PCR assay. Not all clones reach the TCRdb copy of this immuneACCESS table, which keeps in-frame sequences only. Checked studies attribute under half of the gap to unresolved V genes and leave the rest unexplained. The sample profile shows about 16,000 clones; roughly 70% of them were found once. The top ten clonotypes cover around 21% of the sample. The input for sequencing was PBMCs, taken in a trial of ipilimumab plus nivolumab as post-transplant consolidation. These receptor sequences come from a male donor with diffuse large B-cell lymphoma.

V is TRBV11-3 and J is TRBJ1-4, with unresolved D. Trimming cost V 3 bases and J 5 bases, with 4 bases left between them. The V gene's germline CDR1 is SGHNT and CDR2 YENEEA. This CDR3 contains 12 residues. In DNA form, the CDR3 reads TGTGCCAGCAGCTTCAGAAATGAAAAACTGTTTTTT. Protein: CASSFRNEKLFF. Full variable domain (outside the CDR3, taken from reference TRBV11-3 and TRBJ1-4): EAGVVQSPRYKIIEKKQPVAFWCNPISGHNTLYWYLQNLGQGPELLIRYENEEAVDDSQLPKDRFSAERLKGVDSTLKIQPAELGDSAVYLCASSFRNEKLFFGSGTQLSVL.

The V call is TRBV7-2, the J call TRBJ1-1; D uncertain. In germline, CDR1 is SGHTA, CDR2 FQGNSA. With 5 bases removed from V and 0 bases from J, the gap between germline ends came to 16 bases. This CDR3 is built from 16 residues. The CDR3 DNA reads TGTGCCAGCAGCACCCCGACTGGGTCTCTGAACACTGAAGCTTTCTTT. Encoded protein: CASSTPTGSLNTEAFF.

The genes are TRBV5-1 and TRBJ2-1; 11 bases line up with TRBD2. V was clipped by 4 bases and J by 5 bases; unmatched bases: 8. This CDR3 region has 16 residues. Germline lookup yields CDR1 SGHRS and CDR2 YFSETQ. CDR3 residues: CASSLQSGLADNEQFF. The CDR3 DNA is TGCGCCAGCAGCCTACAATCGGGACTAGCGGACAATGAGCAGTTCTTC.

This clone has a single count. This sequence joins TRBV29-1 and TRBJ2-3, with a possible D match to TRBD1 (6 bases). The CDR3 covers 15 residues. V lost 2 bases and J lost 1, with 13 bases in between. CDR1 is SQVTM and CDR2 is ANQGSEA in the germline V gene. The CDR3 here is CSVEKSRGGTDTQYF. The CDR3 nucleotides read TGCAGCGTTGAAAAGTCCAGGGGAGGCACAGATACGCAGTATTTT.

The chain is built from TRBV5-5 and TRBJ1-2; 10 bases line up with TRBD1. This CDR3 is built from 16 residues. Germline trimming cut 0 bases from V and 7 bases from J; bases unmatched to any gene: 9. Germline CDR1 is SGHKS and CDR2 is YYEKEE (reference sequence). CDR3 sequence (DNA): TGTGCCAGCAGCTTGGGGTCGGACAGGGGGTTTAGTGGCTACACCTTC. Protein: CASSLGSDRGFSGYTF.

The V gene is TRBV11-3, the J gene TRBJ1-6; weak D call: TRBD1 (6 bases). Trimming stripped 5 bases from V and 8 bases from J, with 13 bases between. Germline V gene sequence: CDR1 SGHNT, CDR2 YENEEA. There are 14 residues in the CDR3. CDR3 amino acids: CASSRGQTDSPLHF. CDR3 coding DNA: TGTGCCAGCAGCCGCGGACAGACTGATTCACCCCTCCACTTT.

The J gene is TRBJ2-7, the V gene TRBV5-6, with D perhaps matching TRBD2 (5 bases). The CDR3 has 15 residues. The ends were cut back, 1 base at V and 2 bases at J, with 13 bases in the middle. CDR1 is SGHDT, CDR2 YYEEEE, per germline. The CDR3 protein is CASSLWGGGTYEQYF. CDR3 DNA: TGTGCCAGCAGCTTGTGGGGTGGAGGTACCTACGAGCAGTACTTC.

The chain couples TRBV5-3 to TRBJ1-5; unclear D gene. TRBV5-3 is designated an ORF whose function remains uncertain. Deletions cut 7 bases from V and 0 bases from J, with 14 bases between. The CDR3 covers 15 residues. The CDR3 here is CARSLLQNSNQPQHF. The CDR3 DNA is TGTGCCAGATCCCTCCTCCAAAATAGCAATCAGCCCCAGCATTTT.

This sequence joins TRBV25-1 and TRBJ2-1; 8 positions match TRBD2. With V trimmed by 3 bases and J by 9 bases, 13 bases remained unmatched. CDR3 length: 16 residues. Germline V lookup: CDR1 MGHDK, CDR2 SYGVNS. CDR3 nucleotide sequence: TGTGCCAGCAGTGATGTGACGGCGGGAGGAGGAAGTGAGCAGTTCTTC. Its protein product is CASSDVTAGGGSEQFF.

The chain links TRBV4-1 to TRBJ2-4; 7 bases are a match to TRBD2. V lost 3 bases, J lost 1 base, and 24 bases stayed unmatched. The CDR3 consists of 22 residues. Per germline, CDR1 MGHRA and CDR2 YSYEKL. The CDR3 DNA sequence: TGCGCCAGCAGCCATTCGCCCCCCGGGAGGCCCCTTTTGGCCGAGGCCAAAAACATTCAGTACTTC. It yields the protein CASSHSPPGRPLLAEAKNIQYF.

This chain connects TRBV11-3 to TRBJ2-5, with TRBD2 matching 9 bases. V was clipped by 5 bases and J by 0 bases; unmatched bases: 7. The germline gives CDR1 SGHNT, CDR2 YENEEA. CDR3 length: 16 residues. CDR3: CASSDRLAVYQETQYF. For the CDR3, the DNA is TGTGCCAGCAGCGATCGACTAGCGGTTTACCAAGAGACCCAGTACTTC.

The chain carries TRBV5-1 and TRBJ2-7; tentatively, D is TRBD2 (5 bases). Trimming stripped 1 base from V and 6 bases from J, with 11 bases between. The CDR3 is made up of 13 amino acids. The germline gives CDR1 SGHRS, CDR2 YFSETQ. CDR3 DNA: TGCGCCAGCAGCTTGTCCGTAGGGAGCGAGCAGTACTTC. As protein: CASSLSVGSEQYF.

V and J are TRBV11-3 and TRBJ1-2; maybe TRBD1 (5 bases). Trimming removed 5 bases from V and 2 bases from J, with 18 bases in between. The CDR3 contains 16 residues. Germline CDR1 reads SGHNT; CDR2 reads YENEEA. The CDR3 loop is CASSPRAGGRNYGYTF. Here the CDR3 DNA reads TGTGCCAGCAGCCCCCGGGCGGGGGGACGGAACTATGGCTACACCTTC.

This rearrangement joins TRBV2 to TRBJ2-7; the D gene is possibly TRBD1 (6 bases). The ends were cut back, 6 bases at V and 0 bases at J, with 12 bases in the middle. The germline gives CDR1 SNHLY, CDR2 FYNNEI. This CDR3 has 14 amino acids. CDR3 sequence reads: CASRHDRSSYEQYF. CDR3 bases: TGTGCCAGCAGACATGACAGGAGCTCCTACGAGCAGTACTTC. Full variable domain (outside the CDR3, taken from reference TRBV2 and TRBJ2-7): EPEVTQTPSHQVTQMGQEVILRCVPISNHLYFYWYRQILGQKVEFLVSFYNNEISEKSEIFDDQFSVERPDGSNFTLKIRSTKLEDSAMYFCASRHDRSSYEQYFGPGTRLTVT.

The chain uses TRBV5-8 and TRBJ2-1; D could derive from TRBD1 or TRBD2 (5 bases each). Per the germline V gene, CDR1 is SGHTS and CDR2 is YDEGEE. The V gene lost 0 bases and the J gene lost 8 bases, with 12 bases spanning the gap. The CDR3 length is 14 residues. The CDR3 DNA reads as TGTGCCAGCAGCTTGGGGGGGACGAGGTATGAGCAGTTCTTC. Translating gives CASSLGGTRYEQFF. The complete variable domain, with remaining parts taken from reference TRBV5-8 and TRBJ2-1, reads EAGVTQSPTHLIKTRGQQATLRCSPISGHTSVYWYQQALGLGLQFLLWYDEGEERNRGNFPPRFSGRQFPNYSSELNVNALELEDSALYLCASSLGGTRYEQFFGPGTRLTVL.